Each of the 17 T cell receptor beta chains below was sequenced from the same sample in a study of blood T cell repertoires in COVID-19 (dated by TCRdb to the early 2020s). The library was produced with the immunoSEQ multiplex PCR assay. In its TCRdb copy, this immuneACCESS table keeps in-frame sequences only and misses some clones. Where compared with another copy, unresolved V genes explain less than half of these, and the others have no known cause. For this sample there are about 210,000 clones; 89% appear just once. The ten largest clonotypes hold about 4.8% of the sample. Material for sequencing was peripheral blood. The source of these receptors is a woman in her forties with acute or convalescent COVID-19.

V usage is TRBV9 and J usage is TRBJ1-2; D gene uncertain. Trimming took 0 bases from V and 0 from J, leaving 6 bases between them. There are 14 residues in the CDR3. Per germline, CDR1 SGDLS and CDR2 YYNGEE. The CDR3 reads CASSVGATNYGYTF. The CDR3 nucleotides are TGTGCCAGCAGCGTAGGGGCTACTAACTATGGCTACACCTTC.

V usage is TRBV24-1 and J usage is TRBJ2-3; 12 nucleotides align to TRBD2. This CDR3 region has 15 residues. J gave up 6 bases and V 7 bases, and 7 bases lay outside the gene matches. Germline assignment: CDR1 KGHDR and CDR2 SFDVKD. CDR3 amino acids: CATRASGGVEDTQYF. The CDR3 DNA is TGTGCCACCAGGGCTAGCGGGGGGGTGGAGGATACGCAGTATTTT.

This chain connects TRBV13 to TRBJ2-3; 10 nucleotides line up with TRBD2. The germline V gene has CDR1 PRHDT and CDR2 FYEKMQ (reference sequence). V shed 5 bases, J shed 6 bases, and the junction held 11 bases outside the gene matches. The CDR3 extends over 16 amino acids. The DNA of the CDR3 is TGTGCCAGCAGCCACCCAAGCGGGGGGGCCGGGGATACGCAGTATTTT. Protein product: CASSHPSGGAGDTQYF.

V and J are TRBV7-9 and TRBJ1-1, with TRBD1 as a possible D gene (6 bases). Germline values: CDR1 SEHNR, CDR2 FQNEAQ (reference sequence). V gave up 5 bases and J gave up 7 bases, with 14 bases separating them. This CDR3 region has 13 residues. Here the CDR3 reads CASSRTGSLEAFF. CDR3 nucleotide sequence: TGTGCCAGCAGCCGTACAGGGAGTCTTGAAGCTTTCTTT.

The chain has TRBV15 and TRBJ1-5; no firm D call. The CDR3 runs 15 residues. The V gene's germline CDR1 is LNHNV and CDR2 YYDKDF (reference sequence). V lost 0 bases and J lost 4, with 10 bases in between. The CDR3 loop reads CATSRDSRSNQPQHF. The CDR3 DNA reads as TGTGCCACCAGCAGAGATTCCCGTAGTAATCAGCCCCAGCATTTT.

V and J are TRBV4-1 and TRBJ2-2; maybe TRBD1 (5 bases). CDR1 MGHRA and CDR2 YSYEKL come from the germline V gene. This CDR3 has 15 amino acids. V lost 3 bases to trimming and J lost 2 bases, with 10 bases between them. The CDR3 here is CASSHLQDNTGELFF. The CDR3 DNA reads as TGCGCCAGCAGCCACCTACAGGATAACACCGGGGAGCTGTTTTTT.

The table lists this clone with a count of one. The rearrangement uses TRBV7-3 and TRBJ1-4; TRBD1 aligns across 7 bases. The J segment lost 0 bases and the V segment lost 1 base, leaving 14 bases of the junction unmatched. The CDR3 sequence is 20 residues long. Germline loops: CDR1 SGHTA, CDR2 FQGTGA. The CDR3 sequence: CASSLMPTYRGLATNEKLFF. CDR3 coding DNA: TGTGCCAGCAGCTTAATGCCCACCTACAGGGGTTTGGCAACTAATGAAAAACTGTTTTTT.

V usage is TRBV27 and J usage is TRBJ1-4; D is unclear. The ends were cut back, 0 bases at V and 8 bases at J, with 13 bases in the middle. The CDR3 has 15 amino acids. Germline V CDR1 and CDR2: MNHEY, SMNVEV (reference sequence). CDR3 loop: CASSLSREGGEKLFF. The CDR3, as DNA: TGTGCCAGCAGTTTATCGAGAGAGGGAGGAGAAAAACTGTTTTTT.

The chain uses TRBV12-3 or TRBV12-4 and TRBJ1-2; 7 nucleotides line up with TRBD1. The CDR3 consists of 12 residues. After removal of 4 bases from V and 9 bases from J, the junction contained 5 bases not matched to a gene. CDR3 sequence reads: CASSYPGGSYTF. In nucleotides, the CDR3 is TGTGCCAGCAGTTACCCAGGGGGTAGCTACACCTTC.

The chain links TRBV10-3 to TRBJ1-2; perhaps TRBD1 as D (5 bases). The CDR3 extends over 14 amino acids. Germline V lookup: CDR1 ENHRY, CDR2 SYGVKD. V lost 0 bases to trimming and J lost 8 bases, with 13 bases between them. In DNA, the CDR3 is TGTGCCATCAGTGAGTCTGGGAGGGGAGGCGGCTACACCTTC. Translation: CAISESGRGGGYTF.

This clone occurred once. V is TRBV6-5 and J is TRBJ1-1; 9 bases line up with TRBD1. V lost 11 bases, J lost 1 base, and 5 bases stayed unmatched. Germline CDR1 MNHEY, CDR2 SVGAGI. The CDR3 contains 13 residues. CDR3 residues: CAGTGGPNTEAFF. The DNA of the CDR3 is TGTGCCGGCACAGGGGGCCCGAACACTGAAGCTTTCTTT.

V is TRBV7-9 and J is TRBJ1-2; D is perhaps TRBD1 (5 bases). Germline V CDR1 and CDR2: SEHNR, FQNEAQ (reference sequence). V lost 6 bases to trimming and J lost 2 bases, with 10 bases between them. The CDR3 runs 13 residues. This CDR3 reads CASSPTENYGYTF. The DNA of the CDR3 is TGTGCCAGCAGTCCGACAGAGAACTATGGCTACACCTTC.

V is TRBV19 and J is TRBJ1-2; D gene uncertain. This CDR3 contains 15 residues. Per the germline V gene, CDR1 is LNHDA and CDR2 is SQIVND (reference sequence). V was shortened by 3 bases and J by 4 bases, with 15 bases between the two germline ends. CDR3 DNA: TGTGCCAGTAGTATGGCCCGGCAGGTGTTCTATGGCTACACCTTC. Its translation is CASSMARQVFYGYTF.

The gene calls are TRBV6-5 and TRBJ1-1; maybe TRBD1 (6 bases). Per the germline V gene, CDR1 is MNHEY and CDR2 is SVGAGI. This CDR3 region has 15 residues. With 1 base removed from V and 1 base from J, the gap between germline ends came to 10 bases. CDR3 coding DNA: TGTGCCAGCAGTTACTTCGCGGGGGCGAACACTGAAGCTTTCTTT. Translating it yields CASSYFAGANTEAFF.

The rearrangement uses TRBV6-5 and TRBJ1-6; TRBD1 is a possible D gene (6 bases). Germline V lookup: CDR1 MNHEY, CDR2 SVGAGI. The CDR3 totals 15 residues. V was shortened by 4 bases and J by 0 bases, with 7 bases between the two germline ends. The CDR3 region is CASSSTGSYNSPLHF. DNA for the CDR3: TGTGCCAGCAGTTCGACAGGCTCCTATAATTCACCCCTCCACTTT.

The chain joins TRBV6-5 to TRBJ1-1; 7 bases agree with TRBD1. CDR3 length equals 14 residues. The germline V gene has CDR1 MNHEY and CDR2 SVGAGI. Trimming cost V 2 bases and J 1 base; bases outside gene matches: 1. The CDR3 nucleotides are TGTGCCAGCAGTTACAGGGGGCGGAACACTGAAGCTTTCTTT. It yields the protein CASSYRGRNTEAFF.

The chain uses TRBV2 and TRBJ1-1; possible D gene TRBD1, 6 bases. The CDR3 has 13 residues. Germline V CDR1 and CDR2: SNHLY, FYNNEI. V was trimmed by 4 bases and J by 4 bases, leaving 10 bases between them. CDR3 bases: TGTGCCAGCAGTGGTTACAGGGCCACTGAAGCTTTCTTT. Its translation is CASSGYRATEAFF.